This T cell receptor (beta chain) appears in the sequencing data of a study of cytomegalovirus exposure and HLA in healthy donors. The PCR ran on 60 Vbeta and 13 Jbeta primers. Generated by immunoSEQ multiplex PCR, the TCRdb table keeps only in-frame clones and is missing some. In the table there are 160,000 or so clones, about 83% of which are singletons. Specimen: PBMCs. The source is a woman aged 25 to 39 in good health and CMV-seronegative.

This CDR3 reads CASRGDRDEQYF. The CDR3 DNA is TGTGCCAGCAGGGGGGACAGGGACGAGCAGTACTTC. The chain carries TRBV2 and TRBJ2-7, with TRBD1 matching 9 bases. The trim removed 6 bases at V and 5 bases at J, leaving 2 bases unmatched. The CDR3 runs 12 residues. Looked up from germline, CDR1 is SNHLY and CDR2 is FYNNEI.